This T cell receptor (beta chain) was found in a study of blood T cell repertoires in COVID-19. At the level of the study: The United States, Italy and Spain supplied acute and convalescent COVID-19 samples.

The germline gives CDR1 SGHTA, CDR2 FQGNSA. J gave up 5 bases and V 5 bases, and 20 bases lay outside the gene matches. The CDR3 has 19 amino acids. Original data processing: Estimation of nucleated cell counts relied on the amplification of reference gene primers. Clones were sequenced by immunoSEQ multiplex PCR, and TCRdb holds only the in-frame ones, with some missing. Clone size and V and J calls were adopted from that table, with D and trimming inferred from the DNA. The table has roughly 100,000 clones, 87% seen once; the top ten hold 5.2%. Sequenced: peripheral blood. The receptor was isolated from a woman aged 45 to 65 with COVID-19, enrolled during active disease. This chain uses TRBV7-2 with TRBJ2-7; 11 nucleotides align to TRBD1. CDR3 sequence reads: CASSPKTWWTGGAGNEQYF. The CDR3 coding sequence is TGTGCCAGCAGCCCTAAAACGTGGTGGACAGGGGGCGCTGGGAACGAGCAGTACTTC.